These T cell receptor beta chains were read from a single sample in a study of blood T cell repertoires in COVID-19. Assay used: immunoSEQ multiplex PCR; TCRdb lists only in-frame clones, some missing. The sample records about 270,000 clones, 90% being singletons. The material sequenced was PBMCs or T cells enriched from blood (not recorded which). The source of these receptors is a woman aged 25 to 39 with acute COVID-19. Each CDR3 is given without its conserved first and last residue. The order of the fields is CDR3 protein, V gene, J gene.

CDR3 protein: ASSLDDINEQF
V gene: TRBV7-3
J gene: TRBJ2-1

CDR3 protein: ASSLLQGSQPQH
V gene: TRBV28
J gene: TRBJ1-5

CDR3 protein: ASSLLHPSEQY
V gene: TRBV28
J gene: TRBJ2-7

CDR3 protein: ASSPRPGRGNTIY
V gene: TRBV28
J gene: TRBJ1-3

CDR3 protein: ASSLSPRGVYGYT
V gene: TRBV27
J gene: TRBJ1-2

CDR3 protein: ASSQIPEVGEAF
V gene: TRBV14
J gene: TRBJ1-1

CDR3 protein: ASSQTSGSSAYEQY
V gene: TRBV13
J gene: TRBJ2-7

CDR3 protein: ASRRLNTDTQY
V gene: TRBV6-1
J gene: TRBJ2-3

CDR3 protein: ASSFPRTAYEQY
V gene: TRBV7-9
J gene: TRBJ2-7

CDR3 protein: ASSLYQGIGQPQH
V gene: TRBV27
J gene: TRBJ1-5

CDR3 protein: ASSYRQGDTEAF
V gene: TRBV6-2/TRBV6-3
J gene: TRBJ1-1

CDR3 protein: ASSRAGGANEQF
V gene: TRBV9
J gene: TRBJ2-1

CDR3 protein: ASSPRGWGRSYNEQF
V gene: TRBV28
J gene: TRBJ2-1

CDR3 protein: SVAKTGREKLF
V gene: TRBV29-1
J gene: TRBJ1-4